This T cell receptor (beta chain) was recovered during a study of a mutant IDH1 vaccine in newly diagnosed glioma. Study-wide context: Patients came in for eight vaccinations, in weeks 1, 3, 5, 7, 11, 15, 19 and 23. Patients previously underwent radiotherapy, temozolomide, or both, and most underwent both.

Generated by immunoSEQ multiplex PCR, the TCRdb table keeps only in-frame clones and is missing some. The sample yields tens of thousands of clones, approximately 84% seen once. The CDR3 sequence is 16 residues long. Trimming pared 2 bases from V and 1 base from J, leaving 14 bases between. The germline V gene encodes CDR1 KGHSH and CDR2 LQKENI. Time point described: week 11, during vaccination. Vaccination used 300 ug of mutant IDH1 20-mer peptide per dose, with topical imiquimod. This clone was seen once. Its antigen is still unknown. Sequencing was performed on PBMCs, taken from a glioma patient whose treatment included an IDH1 peptide vaccine. This chain uses TRBV18 with TRBJ1-1; no firm D call. The TCR comes from a woman between 50 and 59 years old with glioma. The CDR3 DNA is TGTGCCAGCTCACCAGGTTTCCGGTCAGCGAACACTGAAGCTTTCTTT. Residues: CASSPGFRSANTEAFF. The entire variable domain, with the rest obtained from reference TRBV18 and TRBJ1-1, is as follows: NAGVMQNPRHLVRRRGQEARLRCSPMKGHSHVYWYRQLPEEGLKFMVYLQKENIIDESGMPKERFSAEFPKEGPSILRIQQVVRGDSAAYFCASSPGFRSANTEAFFGQGTRLTVV.